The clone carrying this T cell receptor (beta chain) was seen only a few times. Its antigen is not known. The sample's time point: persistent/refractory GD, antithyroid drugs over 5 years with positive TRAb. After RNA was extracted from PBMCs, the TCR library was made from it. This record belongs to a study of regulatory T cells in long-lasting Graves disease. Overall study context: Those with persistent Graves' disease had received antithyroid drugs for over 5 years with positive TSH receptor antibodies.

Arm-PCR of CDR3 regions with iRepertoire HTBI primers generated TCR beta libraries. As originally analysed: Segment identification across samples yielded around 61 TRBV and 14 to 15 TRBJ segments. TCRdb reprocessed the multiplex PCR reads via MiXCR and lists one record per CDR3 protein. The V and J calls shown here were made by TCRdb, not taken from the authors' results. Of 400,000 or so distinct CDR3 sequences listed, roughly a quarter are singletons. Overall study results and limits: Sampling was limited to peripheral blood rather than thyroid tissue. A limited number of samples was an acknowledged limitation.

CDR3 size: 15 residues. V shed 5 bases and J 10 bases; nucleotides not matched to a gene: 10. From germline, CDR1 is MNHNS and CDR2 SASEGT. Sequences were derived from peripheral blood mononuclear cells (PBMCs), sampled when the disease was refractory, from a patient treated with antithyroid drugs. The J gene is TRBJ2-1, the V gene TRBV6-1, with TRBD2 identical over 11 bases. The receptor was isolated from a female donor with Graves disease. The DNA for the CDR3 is TGTGCCAGCAGTACTCTAGCGGGAGGCTCCCAAGAGCAGTTCTTC. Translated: CASSTLAGGSQEQFF.